One TCR beta chain is described in this entry. Antigen specificity is unknown. V lost 0 bases to trimming and J lost 5 bases, with 18 bases between them. Germline CDR1 and CDR2: SGHRS and YFSETQ. The CDR3 loop spans 16 amino acids. TCR beta sequences were obtained from blood CD8+ and CD4+ T cells. The data were obtained in a study of CD8 T cells in Susac syndrome. Study-wide results and caveats: The study's TCR sequencing and HLA analysis covered a relatively small number of individuals, and the study acknowledged this.

An input of about 0.5 to 1 ug of RNA was subjected to reverse transcription using random hexamers. The TCR beta CDR3 was amplified by immunoSEQ multiplex PCR across 54 Vbeta, 13 Jbeta. A single record per CDR3 protein comes from TCRdb applying MiXCR to the immunoSEQ multiplex PCR reads. Of about 400,000 distinct CDR3 sequences listed, roughly 85% are singletons. This clonotype originated in a human donor with multiple sclerosis. Sample: CD8+ T cells from PBMCs. The chain couples TRBV5-1 to TRBJ2-7; tentative D call: TRBD1 (5 bases). CDR3 sequence reads: CASSLVAAGIDNEQYF. In DNA, the CDR3 is TGCGCCAGCAGCTTGGTTGCGGCAGGGATCGACAACGAGCAGTACTTC.